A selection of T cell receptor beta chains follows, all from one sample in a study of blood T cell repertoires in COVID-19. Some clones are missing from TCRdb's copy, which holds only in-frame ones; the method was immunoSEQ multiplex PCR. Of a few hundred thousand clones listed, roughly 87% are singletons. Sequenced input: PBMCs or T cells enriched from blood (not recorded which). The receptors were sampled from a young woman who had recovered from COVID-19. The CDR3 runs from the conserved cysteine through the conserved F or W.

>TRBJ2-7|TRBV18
CASSRQGGNIYEQYF
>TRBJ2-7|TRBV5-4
CASSLRDRDHEQYF
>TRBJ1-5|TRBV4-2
CASGGRGDTQPQHF
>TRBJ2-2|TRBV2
CASSEVGGSIGELFF
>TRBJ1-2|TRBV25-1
CASRTRGAANVNYGYTF
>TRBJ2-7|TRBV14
CASSARDRPYEQYF
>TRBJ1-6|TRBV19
CASSTNPLSGASSYNSPLHF
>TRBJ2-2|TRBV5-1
CASSLFSRGASNTGELFF
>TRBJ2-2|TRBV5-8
CASSFVTGKTGELFF
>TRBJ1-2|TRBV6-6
CASSLQGGDYGYTF
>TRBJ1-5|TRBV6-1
CASSDGSGTGGYTSNQPQHF
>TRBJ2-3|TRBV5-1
CASSVGQGADTQYF
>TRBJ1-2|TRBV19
CASIRGDYGYTF
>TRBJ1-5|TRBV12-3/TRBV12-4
CASSHRSNQPQHF
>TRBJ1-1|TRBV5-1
CASSYEGTEAFF
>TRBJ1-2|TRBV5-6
CASSFRDRGYGYTF
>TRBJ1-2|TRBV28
CASSLQTGRGYGYTF
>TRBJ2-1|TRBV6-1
CASSESVRRRTYNEQFF
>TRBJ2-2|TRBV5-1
CASSLEQGMNTGELFF
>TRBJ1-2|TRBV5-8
CASSYHPGQITYGYTF
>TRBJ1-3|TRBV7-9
CALARGSGNTIYF
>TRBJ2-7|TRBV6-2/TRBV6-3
CASSLPISGGSYEQYF
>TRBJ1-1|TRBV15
CATSRGRGLDDEAFF
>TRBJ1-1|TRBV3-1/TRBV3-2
CASSQTHRGGTEAFF
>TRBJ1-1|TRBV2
CASSATGDPNTEAFF
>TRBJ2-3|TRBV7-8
CASSLGSRLAGRYYTDTQYF
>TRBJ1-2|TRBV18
CASSPNAVLYGYTF
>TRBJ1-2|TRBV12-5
CASGLAEGIEDYGYTF
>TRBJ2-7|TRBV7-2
CASSLDRGRSYEQYF